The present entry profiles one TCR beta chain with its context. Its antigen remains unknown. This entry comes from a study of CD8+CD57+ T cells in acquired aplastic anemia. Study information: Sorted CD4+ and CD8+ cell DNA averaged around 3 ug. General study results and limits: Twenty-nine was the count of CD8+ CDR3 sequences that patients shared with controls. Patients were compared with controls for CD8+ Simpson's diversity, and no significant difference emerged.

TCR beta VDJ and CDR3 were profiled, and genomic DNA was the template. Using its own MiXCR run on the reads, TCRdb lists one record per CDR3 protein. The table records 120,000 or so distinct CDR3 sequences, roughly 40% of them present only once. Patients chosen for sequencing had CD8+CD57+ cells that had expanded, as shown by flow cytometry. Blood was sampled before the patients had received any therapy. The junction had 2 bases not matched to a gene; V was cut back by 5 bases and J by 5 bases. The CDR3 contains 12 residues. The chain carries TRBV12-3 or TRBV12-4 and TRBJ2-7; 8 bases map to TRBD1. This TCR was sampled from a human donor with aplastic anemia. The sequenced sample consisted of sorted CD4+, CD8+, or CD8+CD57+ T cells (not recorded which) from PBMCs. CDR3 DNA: TGTGCCAGCAGTAGACAGGGGAACGAGCAGTACTTC. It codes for CASSRQGNEQYF.